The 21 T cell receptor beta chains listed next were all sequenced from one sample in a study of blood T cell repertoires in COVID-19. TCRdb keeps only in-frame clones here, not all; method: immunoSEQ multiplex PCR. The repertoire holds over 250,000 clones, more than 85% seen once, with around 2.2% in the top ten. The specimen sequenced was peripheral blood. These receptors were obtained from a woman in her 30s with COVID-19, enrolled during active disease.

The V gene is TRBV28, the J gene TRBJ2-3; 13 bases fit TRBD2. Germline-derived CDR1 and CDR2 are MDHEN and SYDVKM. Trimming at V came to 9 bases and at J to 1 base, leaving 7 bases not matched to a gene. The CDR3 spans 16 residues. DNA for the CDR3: TGTGCCAGGTTACCCGGGACTAGCGGGGGCACAGATACGCAGTATTTT. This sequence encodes CARLPGTSGGTDTQYF.

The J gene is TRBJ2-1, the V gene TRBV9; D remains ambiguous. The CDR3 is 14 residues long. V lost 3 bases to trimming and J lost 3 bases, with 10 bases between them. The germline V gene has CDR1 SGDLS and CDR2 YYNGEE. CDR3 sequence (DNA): TGTGCCAGCAGCGGAGGAGAACTCTACAATGAGCAGTTCTTC. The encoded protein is CASSGGELYNEQFF.

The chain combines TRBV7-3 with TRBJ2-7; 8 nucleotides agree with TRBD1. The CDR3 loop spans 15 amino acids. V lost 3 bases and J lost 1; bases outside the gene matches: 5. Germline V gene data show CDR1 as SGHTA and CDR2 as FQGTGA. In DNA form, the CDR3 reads TGTGCCAGCAGCTTTCAGGGGGCGAATTCCTACGAGCAGTACTTC. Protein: CASSFQGANSYEQYF. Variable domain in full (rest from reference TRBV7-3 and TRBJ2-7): GAGVSQTPSNKVTEKGKYVELRCDPISGHTALYWYRQSLGQGPEFLIYFQGTGAADDSGLPNDRFFAVRPEGSVSTLKIQRTERGDSAVYLCASSFQGANSYEQYFGPGTRLTVT.

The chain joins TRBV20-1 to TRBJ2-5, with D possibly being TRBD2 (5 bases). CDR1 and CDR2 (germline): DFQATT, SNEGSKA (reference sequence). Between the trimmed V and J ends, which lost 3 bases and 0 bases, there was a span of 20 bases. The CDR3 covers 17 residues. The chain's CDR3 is CSASSLAKDPNQETQYF. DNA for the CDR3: TGCAGTGCTAGTAGTCTAGCCAAGGACCCGAACCAAGAGACCCAGTACTTC.

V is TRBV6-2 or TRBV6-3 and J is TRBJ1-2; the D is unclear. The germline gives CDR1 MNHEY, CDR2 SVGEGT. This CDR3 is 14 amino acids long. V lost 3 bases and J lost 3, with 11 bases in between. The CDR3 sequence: CASSYLPSYYGYTF. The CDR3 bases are TGTGCCAGCAGTTATCTGCCCAGTTACTATGGCTACACCTTC.

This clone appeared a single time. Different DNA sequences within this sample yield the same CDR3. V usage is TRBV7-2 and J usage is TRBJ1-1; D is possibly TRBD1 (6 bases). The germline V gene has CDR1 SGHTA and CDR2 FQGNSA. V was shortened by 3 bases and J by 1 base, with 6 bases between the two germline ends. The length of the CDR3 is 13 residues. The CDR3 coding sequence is TGTGCCAGCAGCTTCAGGGGGAACACTGAAGCTTTCTTT. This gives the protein CASSFRGNTEAFF.

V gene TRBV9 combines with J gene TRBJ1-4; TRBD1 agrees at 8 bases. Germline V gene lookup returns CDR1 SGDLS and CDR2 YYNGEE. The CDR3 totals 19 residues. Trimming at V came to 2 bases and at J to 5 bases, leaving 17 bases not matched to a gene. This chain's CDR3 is CASSVDLIPGTGPNEKLFF. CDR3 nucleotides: TGTGCCAGCAGCGTGGACCTTATTCCCGGGACAGGACCCAATGAAAAACTGTTTTTT.

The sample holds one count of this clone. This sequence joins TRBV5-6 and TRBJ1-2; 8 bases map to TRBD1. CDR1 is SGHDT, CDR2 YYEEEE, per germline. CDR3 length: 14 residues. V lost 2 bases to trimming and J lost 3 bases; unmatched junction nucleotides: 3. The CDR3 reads CASSLGQGHYGYTF. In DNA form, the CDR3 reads TGTGCCAGCAGCTTAGGACAGGGTCACTATGGCTACACCTTC.

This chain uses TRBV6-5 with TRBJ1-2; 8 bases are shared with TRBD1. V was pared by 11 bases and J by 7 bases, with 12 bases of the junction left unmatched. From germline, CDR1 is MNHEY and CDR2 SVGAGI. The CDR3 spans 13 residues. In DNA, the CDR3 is TGTGCCGGAACATCCGGGACAGGTGGTGGCTACACCTTC. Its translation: CAGTSGTGGGYTF.

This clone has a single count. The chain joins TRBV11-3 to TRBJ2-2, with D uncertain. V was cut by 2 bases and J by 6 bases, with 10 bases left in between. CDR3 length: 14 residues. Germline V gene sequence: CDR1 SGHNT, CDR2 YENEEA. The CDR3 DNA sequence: TGTGCCAGCAGCTTAAGCAGGATCTCCGGGGAGCTGTTTTTT. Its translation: CASSLSRISGELFF.

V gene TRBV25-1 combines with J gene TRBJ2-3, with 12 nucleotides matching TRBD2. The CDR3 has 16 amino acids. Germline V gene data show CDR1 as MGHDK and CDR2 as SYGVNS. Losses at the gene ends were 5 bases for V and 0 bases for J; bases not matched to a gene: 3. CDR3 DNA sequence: TGTGCCAGCAGTCGGACTAGCGGGATTAGCACAGATACGCAGTATTTT. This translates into CASSRTSGISTDTQYF.

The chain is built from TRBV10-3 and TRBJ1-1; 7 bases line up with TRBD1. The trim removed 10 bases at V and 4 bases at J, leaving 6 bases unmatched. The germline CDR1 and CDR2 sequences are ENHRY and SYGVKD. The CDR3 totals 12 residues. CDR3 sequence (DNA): TGTGCCAACGGGGGACAGATCACTGAAGCTTTCTTT. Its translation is CANGGQITEAFF.

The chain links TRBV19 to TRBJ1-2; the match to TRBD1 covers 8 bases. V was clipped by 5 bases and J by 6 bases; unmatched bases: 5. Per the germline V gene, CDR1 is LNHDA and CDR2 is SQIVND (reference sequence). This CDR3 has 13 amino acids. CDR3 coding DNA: TGTGCCAGTAGTGAGGACAGGGAGGATGGCTACACCTTC. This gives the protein CASSEDREDGYTF.

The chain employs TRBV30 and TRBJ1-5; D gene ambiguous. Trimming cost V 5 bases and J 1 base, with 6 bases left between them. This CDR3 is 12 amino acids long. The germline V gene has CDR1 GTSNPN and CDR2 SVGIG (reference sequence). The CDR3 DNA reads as TGTGCCTGGGCAGGCAGCAATCAGCCCCAGCATTTT. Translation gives CAWAGSNQPQHF.

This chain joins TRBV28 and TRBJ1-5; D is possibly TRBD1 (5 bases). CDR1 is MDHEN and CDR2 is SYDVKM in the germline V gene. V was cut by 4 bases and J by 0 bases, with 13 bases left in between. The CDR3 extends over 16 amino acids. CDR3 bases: TGTGCCAGCAGTTACCCCGACAGATATAGCAATCAGCCCCAGCATTTT. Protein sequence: CASSYPDRYSNQPQHF.

CDR3 sequence: CASSQDRGRSYGYTF. CDR3 DNA sequence: TGTGCCAGCAGCCAAGATAGGGGGCGTTCCTATGGCTACACCTTC. The rearrangement links TRBV14 to TRBJ1-2; 7 nucleotides line up with TRBD1. Trimming removed 0 bases from V and 4 bases from J; junction bases left unmatched: 5. The CDR3 spans 15 residues. From germline, CDR1 is SGHDN and CDR2 FVKESK.

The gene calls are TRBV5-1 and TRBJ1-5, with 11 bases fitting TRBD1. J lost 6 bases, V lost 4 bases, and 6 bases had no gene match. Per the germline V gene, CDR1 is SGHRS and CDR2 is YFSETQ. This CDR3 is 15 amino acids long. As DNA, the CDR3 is TGCGCCAGCAGCGAGGCCGGGACAGGGGGTCAGCCCCAGCATTTT. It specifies CASSEAGTGGQPQHF.

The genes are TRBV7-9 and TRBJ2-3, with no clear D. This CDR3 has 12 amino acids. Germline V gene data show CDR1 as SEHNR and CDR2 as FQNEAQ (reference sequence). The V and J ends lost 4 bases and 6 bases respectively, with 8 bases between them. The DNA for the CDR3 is TGTGCCAGCAGCTGGAGTTCTGATACGCAGTATTTT. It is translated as CASSWSSDTQYF.

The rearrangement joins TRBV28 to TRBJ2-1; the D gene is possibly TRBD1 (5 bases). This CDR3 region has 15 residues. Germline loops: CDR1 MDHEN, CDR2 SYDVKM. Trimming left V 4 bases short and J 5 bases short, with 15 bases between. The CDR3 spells CASSSVRGWHNEQFF. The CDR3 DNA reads TGTGCCAGCAGTTCCGTAAGGGGTTGGCACAATGAGCAGTTCTTC.

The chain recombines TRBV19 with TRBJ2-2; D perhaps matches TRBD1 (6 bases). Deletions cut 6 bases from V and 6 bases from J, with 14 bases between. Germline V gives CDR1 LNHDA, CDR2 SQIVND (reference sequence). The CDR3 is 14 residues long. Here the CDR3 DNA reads TGTGCCAGTAGCAGGGGTTTCGAGTCCGGGGAGCTGTTTTTT. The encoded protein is CASSRGFESGELFF.

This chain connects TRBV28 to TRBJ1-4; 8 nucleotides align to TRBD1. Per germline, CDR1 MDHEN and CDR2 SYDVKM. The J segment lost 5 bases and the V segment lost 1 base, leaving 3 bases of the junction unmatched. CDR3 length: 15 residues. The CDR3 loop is CASSLFNRGNEKLFF. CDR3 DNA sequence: TGTGCCAGCAGTTTATTCAACAGGGGGAATGAAAAACTGTTTTTT.